This T cell receptor beta chain was recorded in a study of cytomegalovirus exposure and HLA in healthy donors. Points from the study as a whole: Among the sequence variants, a highly shared cluster was likely an artifact of sequencing. Evidence from a later analysis indicated that most CMV-associated TCR beta chains looked HLA-restricted. Among donors in an Asian-associated ancestry cluster, a later analysis reportedly found fewer N-insertions than the roughly 730-donor mean.

Points on this clone: Its specificity is not known.

Use of 60 Vbeta and 13 Jbeta primers characterized the PCR. The table came from immunoSEQ multiplex PCR; TCRdb's copy has only in-frame clones and leaves some out. The profile covers under 150,000 clones, with around 78% appearing a single time and 2.5% to 3.5% taken by the ten largest. CDR3 length: 15 amino acids. Germline V gene lookup returns CDR1 MGHRA and CDR2 YSYEKL. The V segment lost 0 bases and the J segment 3 bases; nucleotides outside the gene matches: 4. The source of this sequence is a male donor in good health and CMV-seronegative. Sequences were obtained from PBMCs. The chain uses TRBV4-1 and TRBJ2-7; TRBD1 agrees at 8 bases. CDR3 nucleotide sequence: TGCGCCAGCAGCCAAGATGGACAGGGATACTACGAGCAGTACTTC. It yields the protein CASSQDGQGYYEQYF.